Each of the 2 T cell receptor beta chains below was sequenced from the same sample in a study of regulatory T cells in long-lasting Graves disease. Construction of TCR beta libraries relied on iRepertoire HTBI primers and on Arm-PCR targeting CDR3 regions. TCRdb used MiXCR to reprocess the multiplex PCR reads, holding one entry per CDR3 protein. The sample lists approximately 300,000 distinct CDR3 sequences, about 20% occurring once. The time point is: newly diagnosed GD, antithyroid drugs for less than 3 months. Researchers made the TCR library from RNA that was extracted from PBMCs. This sample comprised peripheral blood mononuclear cells (PBMCs), obtained at new diagnosis, from a patient treated with antithyroid drugs. The receptors derive from a female donor with Graves disease.

The sample holds many counts of this clonotype. For the CDR3, the DNA is TGTGCCAGCAGTTTAAAAGGTCTAGCGGGAGTTTACAATGAGCAGTTCTTC. It is translated as CASSLKGLAGVYNEQFF. This chain links TRBV28 with TRBJ2-1; 10 bases align to TRBD2. V was clipped by 2 bases and J by 4 bases; unmatched bases: 8. The germline V gene has CDR1 MDHEN and CDR2 SYDVKM. The CDR3 contains 17 residues.

The table lists this clonotype with a few counts. The chain recombines TRBV5-1 with TRBJ2-5; TRBD2 is a possible D gene (6 bases). The CDR3 is 15 residues long. Trimming removed 7 bases at V and 4 bases at J, with 20 bases between. The germline V gene has CDR1 SGHRS and CDR2 YFSETQ. The CDR3 here is CASGAPPGGAETQYF. CDR3 DNA sequence: TGCGCCAGCGGGGCCCCTCCAGGCGGGGCAGAGACCCAGTACTTC.